The clone carrying this T cell receptor beta chain came up many times. No antigen is known for it. The data belong to a study of T cells in Graves' hyperthyroidism and ophthalmopathy. Study conclusions and caveats: Appearing also in blood were most of the thyroid clonotypes expanded above 0.001.

Orbital computed tomography, thyroid ultrasound, serum thyroxine and TRAb, and clinical symptoms together informed the diagnoses. The sample, blood from the first hyperthyroidism diagnosis, precedes any ophthalmopathy symptoms. The CDR3 is made up of 15 amino acids. Germline values: CDR1 SGHRS, CDR2 YFSETQ. The V gene lost 4 bases and the J gene lost 2 bases, with 15 bases spanning the gap. Amplified TCR beta CDR3 regions came from RNA transcripts. In the first-round RT-PCR of the TCR CDR3, the HTBI primer set was used. TCRdb redid the calling of the multiplex PCR reads with MiXCR, one entry per CDR3 protein. The sample lists roughly 580,000 distinct CDR3 sequences, roughly 13% occurring once.

Specimen: blood. The source of this sequence is a woman younger than 45 with Graves' hyperthyroidism that later progressed to Graves' ophthalmopathy. This sequence joins TRBV5-1 and TRBJ1-1, with D possibly TRBD1 on 5 matching bases. Here the CDR3 DNA reads TGCGCCAGCAGCATATACGACAGAGATAACACTGAAGCTTTCTTT. Amino acids: CASSIYDRDNTEAFF. The full variable domain, its missing parts supplied by reference TRBV5-1 and TRBJ1-1, is KAGVTQTPRYLIKTRGQQVTLSCSPISGHRSVSWYQQTPGQGLQFLFEYFSETQRNKGNFPGRFSGRQFSNSRSEMNVSTLELGDSALYLCASSIYDRDNTEAFFGQGTRLTVV.